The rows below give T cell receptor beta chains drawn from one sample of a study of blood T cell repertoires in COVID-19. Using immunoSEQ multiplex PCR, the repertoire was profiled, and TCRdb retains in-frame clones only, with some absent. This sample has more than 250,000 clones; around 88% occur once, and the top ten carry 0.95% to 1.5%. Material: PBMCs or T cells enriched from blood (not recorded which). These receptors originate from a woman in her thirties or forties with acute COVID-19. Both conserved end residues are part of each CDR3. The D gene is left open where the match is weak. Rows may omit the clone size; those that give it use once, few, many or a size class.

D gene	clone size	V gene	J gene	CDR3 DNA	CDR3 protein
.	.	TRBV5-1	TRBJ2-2	TGCGCCAGCAGCTTGGGAGGTTCGGACACCGGGGAGCTGTTTTTT	CASSLGGSDTGELFF
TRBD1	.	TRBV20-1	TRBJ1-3	TGCAGTGCTCGTGACCACTCGGGACAGATCTCTGGAAACACCATATATTTT	CSARDHSGQISGNTIYF
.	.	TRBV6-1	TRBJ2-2	TGTGCCAGCAGTGAACAACTAGGTGATTTGGGGGAGCTGTTTTTT	CASSEQLGDLGELFF
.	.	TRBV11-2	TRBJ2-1	TGTGCCAGCAGCTTAGCTAGCTACAATGAGCAGTTCTTC	CASSLASYNEQFF
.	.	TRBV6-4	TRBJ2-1	TGTGCCAGCAGTGAAGAGGAATACAATGAGCAGTTCTTC	CASSEEEYNEQFF
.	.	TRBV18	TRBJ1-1	TGTGCCAGCTCACCCCCAAGAGCAGGACTTATGAACACTGAAGCTTTCTTT	CASSPPRAGLMNTEAFF
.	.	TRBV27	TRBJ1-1	TGTGCCAGCAGTTTATCACCCCCCTTAGGAGAGGCTTTCTTT	CASSLSPPLGEAFF
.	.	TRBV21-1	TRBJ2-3	TGTGCCAGCAGCAAACCGTGGCAGGCGACAGATACGCAGTATTTT	CASSKPWQATDTQYF
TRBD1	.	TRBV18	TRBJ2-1	TGTGCCAGCTCAAGGAGGGACAGGGAGAATGAGCAGTTCTTC	CASSRRDRENEQFF
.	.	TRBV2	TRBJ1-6	TGTGCCAGCAGTGACGATCCAGGGTGGTGGTCACCCCTCCACTTT	CASSDDPGWWSPLHF
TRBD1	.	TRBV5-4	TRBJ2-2	TGTGCCAGCAGCCCCGGACAGGTAGAGGCCGGGGAGCTGTTTTTT	CASSPGQVEAGELFF
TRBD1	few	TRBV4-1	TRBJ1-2	TGCGCCAGCAGCCAAATCCGGGACAGGGGGCGTCGGAATGGCTACACCTTC	CASSQIRDRGRRNGYTF
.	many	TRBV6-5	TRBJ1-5	TGTGCCAGCGCTGGGGAGTACAATCAGCCCCAGCATTTT	CASAGEYNQPQHF
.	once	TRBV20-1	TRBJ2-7	TGCAGTGCTAGTCCCTACTACGAGCAGTACTTC	CSASPYYEQYF
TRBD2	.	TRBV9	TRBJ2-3	TGTGCCAGCAGCGTAACTCTTGGGGCGGGAGGTACAGATACGCAGTATTTT	CASSVTLGAGGTDTQYF
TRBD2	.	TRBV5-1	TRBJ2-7	TGCGCCAGCAGCTTGTTGGGACTAGCGGGAGCCAACGAGCAGTACTTC	CASSLLGLAGANEQYF
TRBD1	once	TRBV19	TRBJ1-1	TGTGCCAGTAGTATGACGCGAGGGACAGCCTGGGCTGAAGCTTTCTTT	CASSMTRGTAWAEAFF
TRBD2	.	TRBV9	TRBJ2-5	TGTGCCAGCAGCGTAGGGGGAGGGACGGCCTCAGAGACCCAGTACTTC	CASSVGGGTASETQYF
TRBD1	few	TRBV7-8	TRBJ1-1	TGTGCCAGCAGCTTATTTGTTGGGACAGGGAACACTGAAGCTTTCTTT	CASSLFVGTGNTEAFF
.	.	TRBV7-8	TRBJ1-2	TGTGCCAGCAGCTTGTCACAGTACTATGGCTACACCTTC	CASSLSQYYGYTF
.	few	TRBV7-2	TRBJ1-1	TGTGCCAGCAGCTTTGGGACAAACATGAACACTGAAGCTTTCTTT	CASSFGTNMNTEAFF
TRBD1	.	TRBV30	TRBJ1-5	TGTGCCTGGAATGGGGGACAGGGAGGCCAGCCCCAGCATTTT	CAWNGGQGGQPQHF
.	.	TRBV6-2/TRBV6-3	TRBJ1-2	TGTGCCAGCAGTTACCTCACAGGAAACTCCTATGGCTACACCTTC	CASSYLTGNSYGYTF
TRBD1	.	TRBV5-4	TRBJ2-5	TGTGCCAGCACCGGGGGCCCCGGACAGGGCCAAGAGACCCAGTACTTC	CASTGGPGQGQETQYF
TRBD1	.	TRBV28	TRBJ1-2	TGTGCCAGCAGTTCCCTCAACAGGGGGCGCAGGAACTATGGCTACACCTTC	CASSSLNRGRRNYGYTF
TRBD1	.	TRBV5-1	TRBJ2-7	TGCGCCAGCAGCCGGGGACAGGGAAGCTCCTACGAGCAGTACTTC	CASSRGQGSSYEQYF
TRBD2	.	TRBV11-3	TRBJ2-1	TGTGCCAGCAGCACGCGACTAGCGGGAAATGAGCAGTTCTTC	CASSTRLAGNEQFF
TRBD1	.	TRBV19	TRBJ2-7	TGTGCCAGTAGTATCGGGACAGGGTCCGACGAGCAGTACTTC	CASSIGTGSDEQYF